This T cell receptor beta chain was profiled in a study of blood T cells in healthy people across ages. Overall study results and limits: Unsorted PBMCs prevented conclusive naive versus antigen-experienced comparison.

Worth noting for this clonotype: Its matching antigen is unknown.

The V and J ends lost 0 bases and 0 bases respectively, with 3 bases between them. The CDR3 is made up of 13 amino acids. In germline, CDR1 is LNHNV, CDR2 YYDKDF (reference sequence). A second PCR, run for about 7 to 12 cycles, used a sample-barcoded 5' primer plus a J-beta primer mix. Each TCR beta cDNA got a 12-nucleotide random molecular identifier. Via MiXCR, TCRdb re-called the 5' RACE reads, giving one row per CDR3 protein. The sample yields about 580,000 distinct CDR3 sequences, more than 45% seen once. V is TRBV15 and J is TRBJ2-7; D not resolved. Specimen: blood. The origin of this receptor is a man older than 75 in good health. CDR3 DNA: TGTGCCACCAGCAGAGAGGTCTCCTACGAGCAGTACTTC. It specifies CATSREVSYEQYF.